These 22 T cell receptor beta chains share one sample of origin, sequenced in a study of beta chain features in type 1 diabetes. Expressed TCRB transcripts were sequenced because the isolated RNA had all been reverse transcribed beforehand. Measured with immunoSEQ multiplex PCR; TCRdb has only the in-frame clones, and not every one. The sample lists about 620,000 clones; less than 20% were seen once. The sequenced sample was naive CD4+ T cells from blood. All receptors derive from a young man in good health.

This rearrangement joins TRBV7-9 to TRBJ2-7; either TRBD1 or TRBD2 may supply D (6 bases each). The length of the CDR3 is 13 residues. V lost 5 bases to trimming and J lost 5 bases, with 13 bases between them. In germline, CDR1 is SEHNR, CDR2 FQNEAQ (reference sequence). CDR3 coding DNA: TGTGCCAGCAGCCGCGGGACACCCGACGAGCAGTACTTC. Translating it yields CASSRGTPDEQYF.

The CDR3 sequence is CASSPTEGVNIQYF. The CDR3 DNA follows: TGTGCCAGTAGCCCAACGGAGGGGGTAAACATTCAGTACTTC. This sequence joins TRBV19 and TRBJ2-4, with D perhaps being TRBD1 or TRBD2 (6 bases each). Germline loops: CDR1 LNHDA, CDR2 SQIVND (reference sequence). V lost 6 bases, J lost 6 bases, and 15 bases lay in between. The CDR3 has 14 amino acids.

In its sample, this clone was seen a few times. The chain recombines TRBV4-3 with TRBJ2-1, with a possible D match to TRBD2 (5 bases). CDR3 length equals 14 residues. Trimming cost V 1 base and J 8 bases, with 12 bases left between them. Germline loops: CDR1 LGHNA, CDR2 YSLEER. DNA for the CDR3: TGCGCCAGCAGCCAAGGCGGGCGCGGTGATGAGCAGTTCTTC. It encodes CASSQGGRGDEQFF.

V is TRBV20-1 and J is TRBJ1-2; D gene uncertain. There are 11 residues in the CDR3. CDR1 DFQATT and CDR2 SNEGSKA come from the germline V gene (reference sequence). Trimming took off 5 bases at V and 2 bases at J, with 6 bases between the two ends. The CDR3 DNA is TGCAGTGCTTCCGACAACTATGGCTACACCTTC. Its protein product is CSASDNYGYTF.

This clone has only a few counts. The genes are TRBV7-9 and TRBJ1-3; 7 bases align to TRBD1. The germline gives CDR1 SEHNR, CDR2 FQNEAQ (reference sequence). This CDR3 region has 17 residues. With V trimmed by 1 base and J by 0 bases, 6 bases remained unmatched. CDR3: CASSLGAGQLSGNTIYF. The CDR3 DNA reads TGTGCCAGCAGCTTAGGTGCGGGACAGCTCTCTGGAAACACCATATATTTT.

The chain links TRBV4-3 to TRBJ2-1; 10 bases map to TRBD2. The germline gives CDR1 LGHNA, CDR2 YSLEER. V gave up 0 bases and J gave up 2 bases; unmatched junction bases: 4. This CDR3 contains 17 residues. The CDR3 here is CASSQDVAGGAYNEQFF. CDR3 sequence (DNA): TGCGCCAGCAGCCAAGATGTAGCGGGAGGCGCCTACAATGAGCAGTTCTTC.

This clone was counted only a few times. This rearrangement joins TRBV19 to TRBJ2-5, with a possible D match to TRBD1 (6 bases). Germline V gives CDR1 LNHDA, CDR2 SQIVND (reference sequence). V was cut by 3 bases and J by 2 bases, with 10 bases left in between. This CDR3 has 14 amino acids. CDR3 region: CASSIQGRQETQYF. The CDR3, as DNA: TGTGCCAGTAGTATCCAGGGGCGGCAAGAGACCCAGTACTTC.

This clone was seen more than once but under ten times. This chain uses TRBV7-2 with TRBJ1-5; TRBD1 aligns across 11 bases. The CDR3 totals 15 residues. Germline CDR1 and CDR2: SGHTA and FQGNSA. V lost 3 bases, J lost 7 bases, and 5 bases stayed unmatched. The DNA for the CDR3 is TGTGCCAGCAGCTTCGGACAGGGGGCAGGGCAGCCCCAGCATTTT. The encoded protein is CASSFGQGAGQPQHF.

This clone was counted a few times. The V gene is TRBV9, the J gene TRBJ2-1; 11 bases match TRBD2. J gave up 4 bases and V 2 bases, and 5 bases lay outside the gene matches. The CDR3 totals 16 residues. The V gene's germline CDR1 is SGDLS and CDR2 YYNGEE. The CDR3 loop is CASSVATSGIYNEQFF. CDR3 DNA: TGTGCCAGCAGCGTTGCGACTAGCGGGATTTACAATGAGCAGTTCTTC.

V and J are TRBV18 and TRBJ2-6; D is ambiguous. The germline V gene encodes CDR1 KGHSH and CDR2 LQKENI. CDR3 length: 17 residues. Trimming removed 3 bases at V and 0 bases at J, with 12 bases between. CDR3 amino acids: CASSPIPRSSGANVLTF. CDR3 coding DNA: TGTGCCAGCTCACCGATTCCTCGAAGCTCTGGGGCCAACGTCCTGACTTTC. Full variable domain (rest looked up from reference TRBV18 and TRBJ2-6): NAGVMQNPRHLVRRRGQEARLRCSPMKGHSHVYWYRQLPEEGLKFMVYLQKENIIDESGMPKERFSAEFPKEGPSILRIQQVVRGDSAAYFCASSPIPRSSGANVLTFGAGSRLTVL.

This clone was recorded a few times. The V call is TRBV18, the J call TRBJ2-1; D is possibly TRBD1 or TRBD2 (6 bases each). Germline values: CDR1 KGHSH, CDR2 LQKENI. This CDR3 contains 16 residues. The V end lost 3 bases, the J end lost 9 bases, and 21 bases lay between the germline ends. The CDR3 here is CASSPYQGPAGGEQFF. The CDR3, as DNA: TGTGCCAGCTCACCGTACCAGGGGCCCGCCGGGGGTGAGCAGTTCTTC. The variable domain in full, with the rest retrieved from reference TRBV18 and TRBJ2-1, is NAGVMQNPRHLVRRRGQEARLRCSPMKGHSHVYWYRQLPEEGLKFMVYLQKENIIDESGMPKERFSAEFPKEGPSILRIQQVVRGDSAAYFCASSPYQGPAGGEQFFGPGTRLTVL.

This clone has just a few counts. The chain has TRBV6-5 and TRBJ1-1, with a possible D match to TRBD1 (5 bases). V lost 6 bases and J lost 0, with 14 bases in between. The CDR3 is 15 residues long. Germline V CDR1 and CDR2: MNHEY, SVGAGI. The CDR3 is CASRRDGTMNTEAFF. For the CDR3, the DNA is TGTGCCAGCAGAAGGGACGGAACCATGAACACTGAAGCTTTCTTT.

The rearrangement joins TRBV30 to TRBJ1-1; D is perhaps TRBD1 (5 bases). Germline CDR1 reads GTSNPN; CDR2 reads SVGIG (reference sequence). Trimming removed 3 bases at V and 10 bases at J, with 12 bases between. CDR3 size: 11 residues. CDR3 amino acids: CAWRVEGRAFF. The CDR3 nucleotides read TGTGCCTGGAGGGTGGAGGGACGAGCTTTCTTT.

V usage is TRBV4-3 and J usage is TRBJ2-2; TRBD2 might be the D (6 bases). Per germline, CDR1 LGHNA and CDR2 YSLEER. Trimming shortened V by 0 bases and J by 7 bases, and 12 bases separated the two germline ends. This CDR3 contains 15 residues. CDR3 loop: CASSQESLASGELFF. As DNA, the CDR3 is TGCGCCAGCAGCCAAGAAAGCCTAGCGAGCGGGGAGCTGTTTTTT.

In its sample, this clone was seen a few times. The rearrangement uses TRBV30 and TRBJ2-7; 7 bases agree with TRBD1. Germline CDR1 and CDR2: GTSNPN and SVGIG (reference sequence). V lost 2 bases to trimming and J lost 4 bases; unmatched junction nucleotides: 5. There are 13 residues in the CDR3. CDR3 nucleotide sequence: TGTGCCTGGAGTCGGGACAGACTTTACGAGCAGTACTTC. Translation: CAWSRDRLYEQYF.

In the case of this clone: The sample has other DNA sequences that encode this CDR3 too. V gene TRBV20-1 combines with J gene TRBJ1-5, with D hard to call. V was cut by 5 bases and J by 7 bases, with 9 bases left in between. Germline CDR1 is DFQATT and CDR2 is SNEGSKA (reference sequence). This CDR3 is 11 amino acids long. DNA of the CDR3: TGCAGTGCTGGTGGTGGGCAGCCCCAGCATTTT. Residues: CSAGGGQPQHF.

The genes are TRBV18 and TRBJ2-7; weak D call: TRBD1 (6 bases). The V gene's germline CDR1 is KGHSH and CDR2 LQKENI. CDR3 length: 14 amino acids. The V gene lost 2 bases and the J gene lost 4 bases, with 12 bases spanning the gap. CDR3 residues: CASSPKDSSYEQYF. In DNA, the CDR3 is TGTGCCAGCTCACCAAAGGACAGTTCTTACGAGCAGTACTTC.

This clone was seen more than once but under ten times. The rearrangement uses TRBV30 and TRBJ2-5; 7 nucleotides agree with TRBD2. Germline V gene sequence: CDR1 GTSNPN, CDR2 SVGIG (reference sequence). V was clipped by 3 bases and J by 0 bases; unmatched bases: 4. This CDR3 comprises 14 residues. The CDR3 nucleotides read TGTGCCTGGAGGAAACTAGCGTACCAAGAGACCCAGTACTTC. Protein sequence: CAWRKLAYQETQYF.

The table lists this clone with a few counts. The rearrangement joins TRBV25-1 to TRBJ1-2, with 7 bases aligning to TRBD1. Germline V gene data show CDR1 as MGHDK and CDR2 as SYGVNS. Germline trimming cut 1 base from V and 6 bases from J; bases unmatched to any gene: 8. CDR3 length: 15 amino acids. For the CDR3, the DNA is TGTGCCAGCAGTGAATCGGACAGGTCAGGGAATGGCTACACCTTC. It encodes CASSESDRSGNGYTF.

About this clone itself: Distinct nucleotide sequences in the sample also encode this CDR3. The V and J genes are TRBV9 and TRBJ2-5; no reliable D call. This CDR3 comprises 13 residues. Germline-derived CDR1 and CDR2 are SGDLS and YYNGEE. V was trimmed by 1 base and J by 1 base, leaving 5 bases between them. The CDR3 loop is CASSVRPQETQYF. The CDR3, as DNA: TGTGCCAGCAGCGTAAGGCCCCAAGAGACCCAGTACTTC.

This chain joins TRBV11-2 and TRBJ2-1; D tentatively fits TRBD1 or TRBD2 (5 bases each). The CDR3 loop spans 15 amino acids. V lost 3 bases to trimming and J lost 4 bases, with 13 bases between them. In germline, CDR1 is SGHAT, CDR2 FQNNGV. CDR3 sequence: CASSFSGTLYNEQFF. The CDR3 bases are TGTGCCAGCAGCTTTTCCGGGACCCTTTACAATGAGCAGTTCTTC.

The gene calls are TRBV18 and TRBJ2-1; maybe TRBD2 (6 bases). The germline V gene has CDR1 KGHSH and CDR2 LQKENI. The CDR3 consists of 16 residues. V was clipped by 1 base and J by 0 bases, with 10 bases between them. The CDR3 nucleotides are TGTGCCAGCTCACCACTAGCGGCGAGCTCCTACAATGAGCAGTTCTTC. Protein product: CASSPLAASSYNEQFF.